Shown below are 13 T cell receptor beta chains from a single sample sequenced in a study of T cells in Graves' hyperthyroidism and ophthalmopathy. Amplified TCR beta CDR3 regions came from RNA transcripts. Carried out on the TCR CDR3, a first-round RT-PCR used the HTBI primer set. A single record per CDR3 protein comes from TCRdb applying MiXCR to the multiplex PCR reads. The sample shows 500,000 to 750,000 distinct CDR3 sequences, more than 45% of them seen only once. The sequencing input was peripheral blood or thyroid tissue (not recorded which). These receptors were collected from a young woman with Graves' hyperthyroidism.

The J gene is TRBJ1-2, the V gene TRBV24-1; D is possibly TRBD1 (6 bases). Germline CDR1 KGHDR, CDR2 SFDVKD. The CDR3 totals 11 residues. V dropped 3 bases and J dropped 11 bases, with 9 bases sitting between them. The CDR3 region is CATSDTGRYTF. In DNA, the CDR3 is TGTGCCACCAGTGATACAGGGAGGTACACCTTC.

V is TRBV2 and J is TRBJ1-4; no reliable D call. Trimming cost V 4 bases and J 0 bases, with 12 bases left between them. CDR3 size: 16 residues. The germline CDR1 and CDR2 sequences are SNHLY and FYNNEI. For the CDR3, the DNA is TGTGCCAGCAGTGGGATAGGGAAGGCAACTAATGAAAAACTGTTTTTT. Its protein product is CASSGIGKATNEKLFF.

This clonotype appeared many times. The chain links TRBV7-2 to TRBJ2-1; D gene ambiguous. Looked up from germline, CDR1 is SGHTA and CDR2 is FQGNSA. Trimming removed 4 bases at V and 8 bases at J, with 18 bases between. This CDR3 has 15 amino acids. The CDR3 spells CASSSLDQALDEQFF. CDR3 nucleotides: TGTGCCAGCAGCTCGCTGGACCAGGCGTTGGATGAGCAGTTCTTC.

About this clonotype itself: This likely comes from a read error, as the CDR3 has no conserved phenylalanine or tryptophan at its end. The chain couples TRBV10-2 to TRBJ1-2; D gene uncertain. V dropped 8 bases and J dropped 6 bases, with 25 bases sitting between them. In germline, CDR1 is WSHSY, CDR2 SAAADI. CDR3 length equals 16 residues. The CDR3 DNA sequence: TGCGCCAGCCGCCCAAGGTTAGGAGGTACACACCATGGCTACACCTCC. Translating gives CASRPRLGGTHHGYTS.

At least ten counts were recorded for this clonotype. This chain uses TRBV7-9 with TRBJ2-7, with D perhaps being TRBD1 or TRBD2 (5 bases each). The CDR3 is 14 amino acids. Trimming took off 3 bases at V and 6 bases at J, with 15 bases between the two ends. Germline V gene lookup returns CDR1 SEHNR and CDR2 FQNEAQ (reference sequence). CDR3 amino acids: CASSFQGPRSEQYF. Written as DNA, the CDR3 is TGTGCCAGCAGCTTTCAGGGACCCCGTTCCGAGCAGTACTTC.

Only a few counts were recorded for this clonotype. V gene TRBV6-2 or TRBV6-3 combines with J gene TRBJ2-2; 8 nucleotides align to TRBD2. Germline values: CDR1 MNHEY, CDR2 SVGEGT. V dropped 5 bases and J dropped 5; count of bases not matched to a gene: 16. This CDR3 is 18 amino acids long. The DNA of the CDR3 is TGTGCCAGCAGTCTGCCAATTCGGGAGGGCCGAGGGACCGGGGAGCTGTTTTTT. Its translation: CASSLPIREGRGTGELFF.

The rearrangement joins TRBV2 to TRBJ1-1, with D unresolved. Trimming stripped 8 bases from V and 12 bases from J, with 13 bases between. The CDR3 runs to 10 residues. Germline-derived CDR1 and CDR2 are SNHLY and FYNNEI. The CDR3 sequence is CASDALGTFF. The DNA of the CDR3 is TGTGCCAGCGATGCCCTAGGAACTTTCTTT.

A note on this clonotype: A junction boundary mismatches the germline segment, possibly from a read error. V gene TRBV12-3 or TRBV12-4 combines with J gene TRBJ2-7; D uncertain. This CDR3 has 12 residues. The CDR3 DNA reads as TGTGCCAGCAGTTTGGGGTTGGGCCTACCTATTTTC. This gives the protein CASSLGLGLPIF.

Notes on this clonotype: This clone may be a read error of a much larger clone one base away. The chain combines TRBV6-5 with TRBJ2-7, with TRBD2 matching over 7 bases. This CDR3 has 14 residues. Germline assignment: CDR1 MNHEY and CDR2 SVGAGI. Here the CDR3 reads CANSYSGLPNEQYF. For the CDR3, the DNA is TGTGCCAACAGTTACTCGGGACTACCTAACGAGCAGTACTTC.

This clonotype was seen just once. The chain combines TRBV12-3 or TRBV12-4 with TRBJ1-1; D may be TRBD1 (6 bases). The CDR3 runs to 12 residues. Trimming took off 3 bases at V and 9 bases at J, with 11 bases between the two ends. The CDR3 DNA follows: TGTGCCAGCAGTTTGCGGCAGGGGAAAGCTTTCTTT. Translated, it gives CASSLRQGKAFF.

The V call is TRBV7-3, the J call TRBJ2-5; 9 bases line up with TRBD2. Matching the DNA end better, TRBJ2-1 makes the J call doubtful. The CDR3 totals 17 residues. Looked up from germline, CDR1 is SGHTA and CDR2 is FQGTGA. The CDR3 DNA sequence: TGTGCCAGCAGCTTAACGAGGGTGGCTAGCGGGAACAATGAGCAGTTCTTC. Amino acid sequence: CASSLTRVASGNNEQFF.

This clonotype was seen repeatedly, ten times or more. The V call is TRBV7-9, the J call TRBJ2-5; 8 bases agree with TRBD1. CDR1 is SEHNR, CDR2 FQNEAQ, per germline (reference sequence). The CDR3 totals 16 residues. The V and J ends lost 5 bases and 5 bases, in that order; junction bases with no gene match: 13. The CDR3 spells CASSPAPTGDGETQYF. CDR3 coding DNA: TGTGCCAGCAGCCCCGCCCCGACAGGGGATGGGGAGACCCAGTACTTC.

Concerning this clonotype: A clone one base away is much larger, so this may be a read error. The chain couples TRBV5-1 to TRBJ1-4, with TRBD1 as a possible D gene (6 bases). This CDR3 has 15 residues. Looked up from germline, CDR1 is SGHRS and CDR2 is YFSETQ. CDR3 DNA: TGCCCCAGCAGGGACACATTCTCAACTAATGAAAAACTGTTTTTT. This codes for CPSRDTFSTNEKLFF.